The present TCR beta chain was sequenced within a study of T cells after yellow fever vaccination (dated by TCRdb to between 2018 and 2021). Looking at the study overall: The SMART-Seq v4 Ultra Low Input RNA kit was used to prepare libraries from fractions with low cell numbers. Bulk PBMC replicates and cell subsets were isolated from blood drawn at multiple timepoints before and after both primary and secondary immunization. To follow T-cell clones before and after primary and booster YFV17D yellow fever vaccination, bulk TCR alpha and beta repertoires were sequenced over time. Two healthy male donors, one aged 18 to 30 and one aged 30 to 39 years, made up the cohort. Findings and caveats that apply to the study as a whole: Because abundant contaminating clonotypes from the bulk population could be contained in FACS-sorted repertoires, computational filtering was required. After the booster, most clones that had expanded after primary vaccination were detected again (around 97% of CD4 and more than 85% of CD8), suggesting broad maintenance of memory. The secondary T-cell response was found to be weaker but faster than the primary response, with a peak reached on day 5 rather than on day 15. A small share of clonotypes was detected in both CD4 and CD8 compartments, with the overlap likely arising from convergent recombination. The study included only a couple of donors, which limits how far the findings can be generalized.

This clonotype was recorded a few times. Its antigen is unknown. No clone much larger than this one lies a single base away; base qualities are absent. The sample's treatment or condition label, in plain terms: live attenuated yellow fever vaccine strain. Two biological replicates of bulk PBMCs were collected at each blood-draw timepoint. PBMCs were isolated from peripheral blood using a standard Ficoll-Paque protocol. TriZol was used to extract RNA from bulk PBMCs, from CD4 and CD8 fractions, and from dextramer-positive and dextramer-negative fractions. TCR cDNA was synthesized by 5'RACE template switching, which introduced a universal primer site and unique molecular identifiers. Priming of cDNA synthesis was performed from both the TCR alpha and TCR beta constant segments. Library amplification involved two PCR steps, and the second step added sample barcodes and sequencing adapters. Sequencing of the libraries was done on either Illumina HiSeq 2500 (2x100 bp) or NovaSeq (2x150 bp). As for the original processing: Demultiplexing of reads and collapsing into UMI consensus sequences were performed with MIGEC, and V(D)J alignment was carried out with MiXCR. Vaccine-responding clonotypes were identified with edgeR using replicate PBMC samples, with FDR below 0.01 and a log2 fold change above 5 up to day 15 being required. Bulk clonotypes were assigned CD4 or CD8 identity according to which sequenced CD4 or CD8 repertoire held them at higher abundance. TCRdb reprocessing: public reads trimmed at Q25 with fastp, clones called with MiXCR, in-frame beta chains kept. Every CDR3 protein is listed once, alongside the most common genes and DNA of its rows. The V and J calls here are based on TCRdb, not the publication. The table for this sample lists under 700,000 distinct CDR3 sequences; roughly a sixth of them were counted only once. The ten largest clones represent roughly 17% of the sample.

The CDR3 contains 14 residues, cysteine and valine counted. CDR3 DNA is the only sequence kept; it has 42 bases, read in frame from the first base. Between the V and J ends, shortened by 5 bases and 3 bases respectively, the junction contains 14 bases. CDR1 and CDR2, per the germline V gene, are MDHEN and SYDVKM. The source was PBMCs, collected less than 6 days after the first yellow fever vaccination. The chain was built from TRBV28 and TRBJ2-7, with the D call tentatively TRBD1 or TRBD2, each fitting 5 bases. This receptor was obtained from a man aged 18 to 35 who received the YFV17D yellow fever vaccine. The nucleotides read TGTGCCAGCAGTCCGGGGCTACTAAACTACGAGCAGTACGTC. The translation is CASSPGLLNYEQYV.